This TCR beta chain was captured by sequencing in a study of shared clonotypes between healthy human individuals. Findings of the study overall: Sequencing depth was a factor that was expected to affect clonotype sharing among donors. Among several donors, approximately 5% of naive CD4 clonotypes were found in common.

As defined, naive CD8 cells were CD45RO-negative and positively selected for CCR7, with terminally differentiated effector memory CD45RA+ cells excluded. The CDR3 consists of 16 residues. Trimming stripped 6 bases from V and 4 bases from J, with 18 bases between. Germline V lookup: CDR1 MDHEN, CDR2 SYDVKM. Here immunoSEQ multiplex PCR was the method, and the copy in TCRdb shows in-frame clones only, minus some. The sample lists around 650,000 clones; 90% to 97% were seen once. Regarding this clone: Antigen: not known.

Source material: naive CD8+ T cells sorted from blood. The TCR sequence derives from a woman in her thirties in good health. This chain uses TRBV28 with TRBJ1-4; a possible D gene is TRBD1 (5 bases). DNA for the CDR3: TGTGCCAGCAGCCGGACACGGCGATGGGTTAATGAAAAACTGTTTTTT. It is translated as CASSRTRRWVNEKLFF.